Presented here are 27 T cell receptor beta chains from one specimen sequenced in a study of T cell changes during pregnancy in multiple sclerosis. Only in-frame clones appear in the TCRdb table, and some are missing; sequencing was by immunoSEQ multiplex PCR. Of around 58,000 clones in the sample, roughly nine tenths were seen once. The source material was peripheral blood, sampled before pregnancy. These receptors were collected from a female donor with multiple sclerosis, enrolled in a pregnancy study.

The V and J genes are TRBV19 and TRBJ2-2; 9 bases map to TRBD1. Germline loops: CDR1 LNHDA, CDR2 SQIVND (reference sequence). The CDR3 has 14 residues. Trimming removed 9 bases from V and 7 bases from J; junction bases left unmatched: 9. The CDR3 protein is CASAGTGKSGELFF. The CDR3 DNA is TGTGCCAGCGCCGGGACAGGGAAAAGCGGGGAGCTGTTTTTT.

V is TRBV9 and J is TRBJ2-1, with D hard to call. V was pared by 4 bases and J by 7 bases, with 21 bases between. This CDR3 contains 16 residues. Germline-derived CDR1 and CDR2 are SGDLS and YYNGEE. CDR3 sequence (DNA): TGTGCCAGCAGCCCCAGTCGACTCTCCCTCGGGAATGAGCAGTTCTTC. Translating gives CASSPSRLSLGNEQFF. Together with reference TRBV9 and TRBJ2-1, the CDR3 gives the full variable domain: DSGVTQTPKHLITATGQRVTLRCSPRSGDLSVYWYQQSLDQGLQFLIQYYNGEERAKGNILERFSAQQFPDLHSELNLSSLELGDSALYFCASSPSRLSLGNEQFFGPGTRLTVL.

The V gene is TRBV15, the J gene TRBJ1-5; TRBD1 matches 7 bases. The germline CDR1 and CDR2 sequences are LNHNV and YYDKDF (reference sequence). The CDR3 extends over 13 amino acids. The ends lost 7 bases at V and 3 bases at J; junction bases unmatched: 3. The chain's CDR3 is CATKGQNNQPQHF. DNA of the CDR3: TGTGCCACCAAGGGACAGAACAATCAGCCCCAGCATTTT.

The rearrangement joins TRBV7-9 to TRBJ2-3; 8 nucleotides match TRBD2. V lost 3 bases to trimming and J lost 2 bases; unmatched junction nucleotides: 16. The CDR3 contains 19 residues. The germline V gene has CDR1 SEHNR and CDR2 FQNEAQ (reference sequence). CDR3 sequence (DNA): TGTGCCAGCAGCTTCCCCGGGGGGGCGCAGACAGCCCCCACAGATACGCAGTATTTT. It translates to CASSFPGGAQTAPTDTQYF.

This chain links TRBV19 with TRBJ1-2; 9 bases agree with TRBD1. The CDR3 runs to 14 residues. J was trimmed by 6 bases and V by 6 bases; bases with no gene match: 8. The germline gives CDR1 LNHDA, CDR2 SQIVND (reference sequence). Written as DNA, the CDR3 is TGTGCCAGTAGAGGGACAGGGAAGGTCAATGGCTACACCTTC. As protein: CASRGTGKVNGYTF.

The V call is TRBV27, the J call TRBJ2-5; 12 nucleotides align to TRBD2. The V segment lost 5 bases and the J segment 7 bases; nucleotides outside the gene matches: 8. The CDR3 consists of 15 residues. Per the germline V gene, CDR1 is MNHEY and CDR2 is SMNVEV (reference sequence). Written as DNA, the CDR3 is TGTGCCAGCAGTCCGCGGCTAGCGGGGGGGCTGACCCAGTACTTC. Protein: CASSPRLAGGLTQYF.

This clone was counted only a few times. CDR3 DNA sequence: TGTGCCAGCAGTGAATATGGGGGGACAGCCACTGAAGCTTTCTTT. It is translated as CASSEYGGTATEAFF. The chain recombines TRBV25-1 with TRBJ1-1, with 7 bases lining up with TRBD1. The CDR3 is 15 amino acids. In germline, CDR1 is MGHDK, CDR2 SYGVNS. The V and J ends lost 0 bases and 4 bases, in that order; junction bases with no gene match: 5.

The chain links TRBV30 to TRBJ1-3; D ambiguous. Trimming stripped 2 bases from V and 13 bases from J, with 12 bases between. The germline V gene has CDR1 GTSNPN and CDR2 SVGIG (reference sequence). CDR3 length equals 11 residues. The CDR3, as DNA: TGTGCCTGGAGTACTGGGCCTGGGATATATTTT. Translating it yields CAWSTGPGIYF.

The chain couples TRBV5-4 to TRBJ2-5, with 13 bases fitting TRBD2. The CDR3 sequence is 15 residues long. With 4 bases clipped from V and 3 bases from J, the junction kept 3 bases outside the gene matches. From germline, CDR1 is SGHNT and CDR2 YYREEE (reference sequence). The CDR3 DNA reads TGTGCCAGCAGCCTCACTAGCGGGGGGGAAGAGACCCAGTACTTC. Encoded protein: CASSLTSGGEETQYF.

The chain carries TRBV18 and TRBJ2-1; 8 bases are a match to TRBD2. This CDR3 comprises 16 residues. Germline CDR1 and CDR2: KGHSH and LQKENI. V gave up 0 bases and J gave up 0 bases; unmatched junction bases: 1. The DNA for the CDR3 is TGTGCCAGCTCACCACCCGGGACTAGCTCCTACAATGAGCAGTTCTTC. The encoded protein is CASSPPGTSSYNEQFF.

The CDR3 nucleotides are TGTGCCAGCAGTCCCCTGGACAGGGGGCCCTATGGCTACACCTTC. It translates to CASSPLDRGPYGYTF. J is TRBJ1-2 and V is TRBV2; 11 bases match TRBD1. The CDR3 consists of 15 residues. Germline V CDR1 and CDR2: SNHLY, FYNNEI. V gave up 5 bases and J gave up 4 bases; unmatched junction bases: 6.

In this sample, this clone turned up once. V gene TRBV18 combines with J gene TRBJ1-2; D not certain. The CDR3 consists of 16 residues. CDR1 is KGHSH and CDR2 is LQKENI in the germline V gene. The V end was cut by 1 base, the J end by 1 base, with 13 bases between. CDR3 loop: CASSPLVGANNYGYTF. The CDR3 region has the DNA TGTGCCAGCTCACCACTCGTTGGAGCTAATAACTATGGCTACACCTTC.

The chain uses TRBV6-5 and TRBJ1-2, with a tentative D call TRBD1 (5 bases). Germline values: CDR1 MNHEY, CDR2 SVGAGI. This CDR3 comprises 11 residues. V was cut by 6 bases and J by 8 bases, with 10 bases left in between. CDR3: CASRGGVGYTF. The CDR3, as DNA: TGTGCCAGCAGGGGGGGGGTGGGCTACACCTTC.

This chain links TRBV6-1 with TRBJ2-5, with a possible D match to TRBD1 (6 bases). Trimming pared 6 bases from V and 4 bases from J, leaving 9 bases between. The CDR3 covers 12 residues. Germline CDR1 reads MNHNS; CDR2 reads SASEGT. CDR3 protein: CASSQGTETQYF. The CDR3 DNA reads TGTGCCAGCAGCCAGGGGACAGAGACCCAGTACTTC.

The chain employs TRBV11-2 and TRBJ2-7; possibly TRBD1 for D (5 bases). This CDR3 has 13 amino acids. V lost 6 bases, J lost 2 bases, and 11 bases lay in between. Germline CDR1 reads SGHAT; CDR2 reads FQNNGV. The CDR3 loop is CASRPMTAYEQYF. The CDR3 coding sequence is TGTGCCAGCAGACCCATGACAGCCTACGAGCAGTACTTC.

The chain recombines TRBV7-8 with TRBJ2-4; 7 nucleotides align to TRBD1. The CDR3 is made up of 14 amino acids. The J segment lost 7 bases and the V segment lost 4 bases, leaving 7 bases of the junction unmatched. Looked up from germline, CDR1 is SGHVS and CDR2 is FQNEAQ. The CDR3 DNA is TGTGCCAGCAGCTACACCGGGACAGCGAACATTCAGTACTTC. Residues: CASSYTGTANIQYF.

The chain couples TRBV4-2 to TRBJ2-7; 7 bases map to TRBD2. The germline gives CDR1 LGHNA, CDR2 YNFKEQ. V shed 1 base and J 2 bases; nucleotides not matched to a gene: 5. There are 15 residues in the CDR3. CDR3 nucleotides: TGTGCCAGCAGCCAAGGGGACTACGGAGCCTACGAGCAGTACTTC. It translates to CASSQGDYGAYEQYF.

The rearrangement joins TRBV21-1 to TRBJ1-6. TRBV21-1 corresponds to a pseudogene. The CDR3 runs 19 residues. Here the CDR3 DNA reads TGTGCCAGCAGCAAATTAAGACTGGAACTTAGCTCCTATAATTCACCCCTCCACTTT. This sequence encodes CASSKLRLELSSYNSPLHF.

The CDR3 sequence: CASSVVGLGGLETQYF. The CDR3 bases are TGTGCCAGCAGCGTAGTGGGGTTGGGGGGGCTTGAGACCCAGTACTTC. The chain combines TRBV9 with TRBJ2-5, with TRBD2 as a possible D gene (7 bases). This CDR3 has 16 residues. V was pared by 0 bases and J by 5 bases, with 17 bases between. The germline CDR1 and CDR2 sequences are SGDLS and YYNGEE.

This clone was recorded once. CDR3 protein: CASSPAAGGRYINEQFF. The CDR3 bases are TGTGCCAGCAGCCCAGCAGCGGGGGGGCGGTATATCAATGAGCAGTTCTTC. This sequence joins TRBV7-9 and TRBJ2-1; the match to TRBD2 covers 10 bases. This CDR3 region has 17 residues. The germline gives CDR1 SEHNR, CDR2 FQNEAQ (reference sequence). V lost 5 bases to trimming and J lost 6 bases; unmatched junction nucleotides: 13.

CDR3 region: CASSRSPTNTEAFF. The CDR3, as DNA: TGTGCCAGCAGTCGGTCCCCTACCAACACTGAAGCTTTCTTT. The chain combines TRBV2 with TRBJ1-1; no clear D. Germline V gives CDR1 SNHLY, CDR2 FYNNEI. The CDR3 spans 14 residues. V lost 5 bases and J 2 bases, leaving 12 bases between the germline ends.

On this clone itself: This sample includes further DNA sequences coding for the same CDR3. The chain joins TRBV5-6 to TRBJ2-5; TRBD1 matches at 7 bases. This CDR3 comprises 14 residues. V lost 5 bases to trimming and J lost 2 bases; unmatched junction nucleotides: 6. Germline V gene data show CDR1 as SGHDT and CDR2 as YYEEEE. CDR3 sequence (DNA): TGTGCCAGCAGATCAGACAGGGTACAAGAGACCCAGTACTTC. Translated, it gives CASRSDRVQETQYF.

CDR3 residues: CAWRLSSGLPYNSPLHF. The DNA of the CDR3 is TGTGCCTGGAGACTCTCGTCCGGACTCCCATATAATTCACCCCTCCACTTT. The chain joins TRBV30 to TRBJ1-6; D gene unclear. V was clipped by 3 bases and J by 4 bases, with 19 bases between them. This CDR3 has 17 amino acids. The germline V gene encodes CDR1 GTSNPN and CDR2 SVGIG (reference sequence).

This clone was observed a single time. The gene calls are TRBV6-6 and TRBJ1-6; possibly TRBD1 for D (5 bases). CDR3 length: 15 amino acids. The V end was cut by 10 bases, the J end by 5 bases, with 18 bases between. CDR1 and CDR2 from the germline V gene are MNHNY and SVGAGI (reference sequence). DNA of the CDR3: TGTGCCACCCCGAGCGGGGGAAGGGATAATTCACCCCTCCACTTT. Protein sequence: CATPSGGRDNSPLHF.

The rearrangement uses TRBV19 and TRBJ2-3; 8 bases match TRBD1. Germline trimming cut 5 bases from V and 2 bases from J; bases unmatched to any gene: 6. Germline CDR1 reads LNHDA; CDR2 reads SQIVND (reference sequence). CDR3 length equals 15 residues. The CDR3: CASSLGQGFTDTQYF. The CDR3 bases are TGTGCCAGTAGTTTAGGACAGGGTTTCACAGATACGCAGTATTTT.

This rearrangement joins TRBV5-6 to TRBJ1-2, with D perhaps TRBD1 (5 bases). The CDR3 spans 15 residues. The germline gives CDR1 SGHDT, CDR2 YYEEEE. V was shortened by 4 bases and J by 2 bases, with 15 bases between the two germline ends. The CDR3 reads CASSRRGTINYGYTF. The CDR3, as DNA: TGTGCCAGCAGCCGCCGCGGGACTATAAACTATGGCTACACCTTC.

The chain has TRBV4-3 and TRBJ2-5, with 10 bases fitting TRBD2. With V trimmed by 1 base and J by 5 bases, 13 bases remained unmatched. This CDR3 spans 18 amino acids. The germline gives CDR1 LGHNA, CDR2 YSLEER. This CDR3 reads CASSQVVSGGAVGETQYF. DNA of the CDR3: TGCGCCAGCAGCCAAGTCGTAAGCGGGGGGGCCGTTGGGGAGACCCAGTACTTC.